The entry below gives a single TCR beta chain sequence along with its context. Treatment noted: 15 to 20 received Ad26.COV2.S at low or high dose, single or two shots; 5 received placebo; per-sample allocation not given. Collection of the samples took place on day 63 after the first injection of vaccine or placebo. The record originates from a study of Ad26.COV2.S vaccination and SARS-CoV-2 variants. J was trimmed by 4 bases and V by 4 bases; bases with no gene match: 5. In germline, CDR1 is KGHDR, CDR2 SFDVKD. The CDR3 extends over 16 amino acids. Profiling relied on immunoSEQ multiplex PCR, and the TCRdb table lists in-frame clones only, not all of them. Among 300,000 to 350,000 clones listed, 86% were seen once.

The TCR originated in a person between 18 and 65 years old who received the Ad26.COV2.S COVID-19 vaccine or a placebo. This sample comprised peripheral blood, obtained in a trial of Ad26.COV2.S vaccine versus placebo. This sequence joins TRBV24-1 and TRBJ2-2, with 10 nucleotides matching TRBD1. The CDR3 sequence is CATSEGDRGLTGELFF. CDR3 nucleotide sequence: TGTGCCACCAGTGAGGGTGACAGGGGGCTCACCGGGGAGCTGTTTTTT.